The entry below describes one T cell receptor beta chain. This entry comes from a study of OX40 agonist ivuxolimab in advanced cancers. Trimming at V came to 3 bases and at J to 5 bases, leaving 4 bases not matched to a gene. The CDR3 consists of 16 residues. Germline V gene data show CDR1 as SGHDT and CDR2 as YYEEEE. Repertoires were generated with immunoSEQ multiplex PCR, while TCRdb's copy carries only in-frame clones and drops some. Of some 66,000 clones in the sample, roughly 82% were seen once. The sequence was collected from an adult with an advanced solid tumor such as melanoma, head and neck, liver or kidney cancer. Sequenced material: CD4+ or CD8+ T cells sorted from blood, taken in a trial of the OX40 agonist ivuxolimab. The chain employs TRBV5-6 and TRBJ2-3; 15 positions agree with TRBD2. The CDR3 coding sequence is TGTGCCAGCAGCTCAACGGGACTAGCGGGGGGAGATACGCAGTATTTT. Translated: CASSSTGLAGGDTQYF.